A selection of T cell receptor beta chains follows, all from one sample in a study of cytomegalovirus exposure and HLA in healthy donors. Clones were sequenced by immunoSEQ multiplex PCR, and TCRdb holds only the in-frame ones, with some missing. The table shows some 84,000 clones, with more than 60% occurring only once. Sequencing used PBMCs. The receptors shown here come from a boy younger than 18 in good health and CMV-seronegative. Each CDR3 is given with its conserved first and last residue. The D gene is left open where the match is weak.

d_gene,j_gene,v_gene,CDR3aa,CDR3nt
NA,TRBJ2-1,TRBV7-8,CASTSQYEQFF,TGTGCCAGCACCTCCCAGTATGAGCAGTTCTTC
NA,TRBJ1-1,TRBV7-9,CASSRKGVLLNTEAFF,TGTGCCAGCAGCAGAAAGGGGGTGTTACTGAACACTGAAGCTTTCTTT
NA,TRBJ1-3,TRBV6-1,CASSSRYSGNTIYF,TGTGCCAGCAGCTCCAGGTACTCTGGAAACACCATATATTTT
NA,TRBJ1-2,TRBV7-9,CASSLSAAAYGYTF,TGTGCCAGCAGCTTAAGTGCGGCAGCCTATGGCTACACCTTC
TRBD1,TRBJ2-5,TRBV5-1,CASSLGDRGETQYF,TGCGCCAGCAGCTTGGGCGACAGGGGAGAGACCCAGTACTTC
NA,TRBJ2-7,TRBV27,CASSPRSSYEQYF,TGTGCCAGCAGCCCAAGGAGCTCCTACGAGCAGTACTTC
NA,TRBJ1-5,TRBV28,CASSLPYQPQHF,TGTGCCAGCAGTCTACCTTATCAGCCCCAGCATTTT
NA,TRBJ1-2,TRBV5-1,CASSPSRGLSNYGYTF,TGCGCCAGCAGCCCCAGCCGGGGTCTTTCTAACTATGGCTACACCTTC
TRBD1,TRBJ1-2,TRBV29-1,CGAGGGPNYGYTF,TGCGGGGCAGGGGGCGGCCCTAACTATGGCTACACCTTC
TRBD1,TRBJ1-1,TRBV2,CASRDSTEAFF,TGTGCCAGCCGGGACAGCACTGAAGCTTTCTTT
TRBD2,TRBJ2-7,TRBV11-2,CASSLDLSGGVSYEQYF,TGTGCCAGCAGCTTAGATCTAAGCGGGGGAGTTTCCTACGAGCAGTACTTC
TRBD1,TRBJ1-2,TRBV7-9,CASSFELTGFATF,TGTGCCAGCAGCTTCGAATTGACAGGGTTTGCCACCTTC
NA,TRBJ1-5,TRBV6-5,CASSQWGGNQPQHF,TGTGCCAGCAGTCAATGGGGGGGCAATCAGCCCCAGCATTTT
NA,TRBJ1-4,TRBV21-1,CASSKDGTGKSTNEKLFF,TGTGCCAGCAGCAAAGACGGGACAGGGAAGTCAACTAATGAAAAACTGTTTTTT
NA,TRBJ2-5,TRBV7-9,CASSSTMYQETQYF,TGTGCCAGCAGCTCAACAATGTACCAAGAGACCCAGTACTTC
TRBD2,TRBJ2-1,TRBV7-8,CASSLGSGRSEQFF,TGTGCCAGCAGCTTAGGAAGCGGGAGGAGTGAGCAGTTCTTC
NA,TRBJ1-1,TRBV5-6,CASSFGTVNTEAFF,TGTGCCAGCAGCTTTGGTACTGTGAACACTGAAGCTTTCTTT
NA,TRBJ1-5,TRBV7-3,CASSPSGGNQPQHF,TGTGCCAGCAGCCCTAGCGGAGGTAATCAGCCCCAGCATTTT
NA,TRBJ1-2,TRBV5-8,CASSLDVLYGYTF,TGTGCCAGCAGCTTGGATGTCCTTTATGGCTACACCTTC
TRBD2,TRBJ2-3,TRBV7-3,CASSPSGLAGGLDTQYF,TGTGCCAGCAGCCCATCGGGACTAGCGGGAGGATTAGATACGCAGTATTTT
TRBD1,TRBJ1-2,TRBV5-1,CASSLEGAYGYTF,TGCGCCAGCAGCTTGGAGGGGGCCTATGGCTACACCTTC
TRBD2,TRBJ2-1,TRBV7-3,CASSPGLDSEQFF,TGTGCCAGCAGCCCGGGACTAGACAGTGAGCAGTTCTTC